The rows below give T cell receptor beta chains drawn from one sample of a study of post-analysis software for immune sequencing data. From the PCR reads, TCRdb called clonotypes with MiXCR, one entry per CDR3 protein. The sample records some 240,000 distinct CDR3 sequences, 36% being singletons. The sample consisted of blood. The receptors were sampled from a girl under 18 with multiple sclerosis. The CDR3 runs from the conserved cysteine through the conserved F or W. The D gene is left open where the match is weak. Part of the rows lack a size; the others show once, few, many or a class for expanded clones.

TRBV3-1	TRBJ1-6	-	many	CASSQEGAGGNSPLHF	TGTGCCAGCAGCCAAGAAGGCGCAGGAGGGAATTCACCCCTCCACTTT
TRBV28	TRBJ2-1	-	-	CASSLRVSREQYYNEQFF	TGTGCCAGCAGTTTAAGGGTGAGCAGGGAGCAATACTACAATGAGCAGTTCTTC
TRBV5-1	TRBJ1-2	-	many	CASSLDSAVLRYGYTF	TGCGCCAGCAGCTTGGATTCGGCGGTACTGCGCTATGGCTACACCTTC
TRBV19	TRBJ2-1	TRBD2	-	CASSISSGGLYNEQFF	TGTGCCAGTAGTATTTCTAGCGGGGGACTTTACAATGAGCAGTTCTTC
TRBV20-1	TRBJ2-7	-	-	CSASESGPPYEQYF	TGCAGTGCTAGTGAAAGCGGGCCCCCCTACGAGCAGTACTTC
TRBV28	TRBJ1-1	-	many	CASSPPAFF	TGTGCCAGCAGCCCTCCAGCTTTCTTT
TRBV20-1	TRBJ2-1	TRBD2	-	CSARDFREGRNEQFF	TGCAGTGCTAGAGATTTTCGGGAGGGCCGCAATGAGCAGTTCTTC
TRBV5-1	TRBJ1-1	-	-	CASILEVGNTEAFF	TGCGCCAGCATTCTGGAGGTAGGGAACACTGAAGCTTTCTTT
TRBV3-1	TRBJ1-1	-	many	CASSQRAANTEAFF	TGTGCCAGCAGCCAAAGGGCAGCGAACACTGAAGCTTTCTTT
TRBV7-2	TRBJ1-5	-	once	CASSRFSDQPQHF	TGTGCCAGCAGCCGTTTCTCGGACCAGCCCCAGCATTTT
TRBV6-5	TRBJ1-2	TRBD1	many	CASSYSNGGGDGYTF	TGTGCCAGCAGTTACTCGAATGGAGGGGGCGATGGCTACACCTTC
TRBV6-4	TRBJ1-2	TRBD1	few	CASSDSTGGGYTF	TGTGCCAGCAGTGACTCGACAGGGGGCGGCTACACCTTC
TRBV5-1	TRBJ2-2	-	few	CASSSQGGHTGELFF	TGCGCCAGCAGCTCACAGGGAGGGCACACCGGGGAGCTGTTTTTT
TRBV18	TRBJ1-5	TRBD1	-	CASSPGQSLSQPRHF	TGTGCCAGCTCACCGGGACAGTCTCTTAGTCAGCCCCGGCATTTT
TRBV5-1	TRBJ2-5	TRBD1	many	CASSSPGQEETQYF	TGCGCCAGCAGCTCTCCGGGACAGGAAGAGACCCAGTACTTC
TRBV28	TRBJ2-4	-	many	CASSASGRVLAKNIQYF	TGTGCCAGCAGTGCCTCGGGACGAGTTCTAGCCAAAAACATTCAGTACTTC
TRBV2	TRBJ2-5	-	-	CASSDKYF	TGTGCCAGCAGCGATAAGTACTTC
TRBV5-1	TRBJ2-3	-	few	CASSMGSGVDTQYF	TGCGCCAGCAGCATGGGGTCGGGTGTGGATACGCAGTATTTT
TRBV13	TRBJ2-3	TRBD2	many	CASSRGLAGFVDTQYF	TGTGCCAGCAGCCGCGGACTAGCGGGGTTCGTAGATACGCAGTATTTT
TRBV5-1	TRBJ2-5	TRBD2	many	CASSQTSDELGETQYF	TGCGCCAGCAGCCAGACTAGCGATGAGCTGGGGGAGACCCAGTACTTC
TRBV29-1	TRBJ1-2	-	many	CSVEGTGGYTF	TGCAGCGTTGAGGGGACCGGCGGCTACACCTTC
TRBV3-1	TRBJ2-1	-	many	CASSPGTLSYNEQFF	TGTGCCAGCAGCCCGGGGACCCTGTCCTACAATGAGCAGTTCTTC
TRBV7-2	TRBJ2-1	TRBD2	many	CASSLRLAGGPLLRQFF	TGTGCCAGCAGCTTACGGCTAGCGGGAGGGCCTTTACTACGGCAGTTCTTC
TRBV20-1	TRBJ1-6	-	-	CSAPVERVRGSPLHF	TGCAGTGCTCCAGTAGAACGCGTTAGAGGTTCACCCCTCCACTTT
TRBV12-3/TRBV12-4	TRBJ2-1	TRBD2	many	CASSKGLAGENEQFF	TGTGCCAGCAGTAAGGGACTAGCGGGAGAAAATGAGCAGTTCTTC
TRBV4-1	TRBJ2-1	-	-	CASSQVAFRVVDEQFF	TGCGCCAGCAGCCAAGTAGCATTTCGCGTTGTCGATGAGCAGTTCTTC
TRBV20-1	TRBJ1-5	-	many	CSARRGSGGNQPQHF	TGCAGTGCTAGAAGAGGGTCAGGGGGCAATCAGCCCCAGCATTTT
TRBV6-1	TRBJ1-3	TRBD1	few	CASRRDSLSGNTIYF	TGTGCCAGCAGGCGGGACAGCCTCTCTGGAAACACCATATATTTT
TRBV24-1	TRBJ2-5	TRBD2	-	CATSPGGRTSGRRETQYF	TGTGCCACCTCCCCAGGGGGGAGGACTAGCGGGAGGAGAGAGACCCAGTACTTC
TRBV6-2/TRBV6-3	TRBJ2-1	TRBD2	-	CASSGPGLAWDEQFF	TGTGCCAGCAGTGGGCCGGGACTAGCTTGGGATGAGCAGTTCTTC
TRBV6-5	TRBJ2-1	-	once	CASWSGPNNEQFF	TGTGCCAGTTGGAGCGGGCCGAACAATGAGCAGTTCTTC
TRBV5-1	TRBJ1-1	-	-	CASSSRKDHTEAFF	TGCGCCAGCAGCTCTAGGAAGGACCACACTGAAGCTTTCTTT
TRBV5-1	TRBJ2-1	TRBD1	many	CASSSGTGRKDEQFF	TGCGCCAGCAGCTCCGGGACAGGGCGAAAGGATGAGCAGTTCTTC
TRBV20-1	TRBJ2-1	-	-	CSARAGWDNEQFF	TGCAGTGCTAGAGCCGGCTGGGACAATGAGCAGTTCTTC
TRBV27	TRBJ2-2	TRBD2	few	CASSLKGLAGGINTGELFF	TGTGCCAGCAGTTTAAAGGGACTAGCGGGCGGAATAAACACCGGGGAGCTGTTTTTT
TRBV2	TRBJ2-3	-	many	CASMAARADTQYF	TGTGCCAGCATGGCCGCCCGCGCAGATACGCAGTATTTT
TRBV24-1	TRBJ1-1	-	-	CATSDDPPDSRNTEAFF	TGTGCCACCAGTGATGACCCCCCTGACTCCCGGAACACTGAAGCTTTCTTT
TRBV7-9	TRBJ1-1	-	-	CATGIEAFF	TGTGCCACCGGGATCGAGGCTTTCTTT
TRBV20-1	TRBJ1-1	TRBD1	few	CSARGDRDPHGAFF	TGCAGTGCTAGAGGAGACAGGGACCCCCATGGGGCTTTCTTT
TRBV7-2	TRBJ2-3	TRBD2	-	CASSLAASGGATDTQYF	TGTGCCAGCAGCTTAGCGGCTAGCGGGGGGGCTACAGATACGCAGTATTTT
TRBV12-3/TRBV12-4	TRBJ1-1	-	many	CASRPLEQETNTEAFF	TGTGCCAGCAGGCCTCTTGAACAGGAGACTAACACTGAAGCTTTCTTT
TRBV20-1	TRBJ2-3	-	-	CSARGGSGGDTQYF	TGCAGTGCTAGAGGTGGGAGTGGAGGAGATACGCAGTATTTT
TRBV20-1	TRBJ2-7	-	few	CSARMGGSYEQYF	TGCAGTGCTCGAATGGGGGGTTCCTACGAGCAGTACTTC
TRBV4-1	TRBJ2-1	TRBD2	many	CASSQALAGANANEQFF	TGCGCCAGCAGCCAAGCCCTAGCGGGGGCCAATGCCAATGAGCAGTTCTTC
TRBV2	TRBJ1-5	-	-	CASSKDSLRQPQHF	TGTGCCAGCAGTAAGGACTCCCTCAGGCAGCCCCAGCATTTT
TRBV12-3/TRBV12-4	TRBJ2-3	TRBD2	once	CASSSRLKAGGGADTQYF	TGTGCCAGCAGTTCCCGGCTCAAAGCGGGAGGGGGAGCAGATACGCAGTATTTT
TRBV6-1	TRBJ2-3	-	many	CASRQTEGVTQYF	TGTGCCAGCAGACAGACGGAGGGCGTTACGCAGTATTTT
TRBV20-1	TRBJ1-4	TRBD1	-	CSASKNRGRVELFF	TGCAGTGCTTCTAAAAACAGGGGGCGCGTAGAACTGTTTTTT
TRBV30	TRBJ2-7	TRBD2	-	CAWRLAGGRYEQYF	TGTGCCTGGAGGCTAGCGGGCGGCCGCTACGAGCAGTACTTC
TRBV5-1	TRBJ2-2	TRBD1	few	CASSWRQGVTGELFF	TGCGCCAGCAGTTGGAGACAGGGAGTAACCGGGGAGCTGTTTTTT